The 24 T cell receptor beta chains below were found in one sample sequenced in a study of T cells after yellow fever vaccination. TCRdb used MiXCR to reprocess the 5' RACE reads, holding one entry per CDR3 protein. The sample lists some 120,000 distinct CDR3 sequences, about 7% seen once, with roughly 2.5% in the top ten. The sequencing here drew on CD4+ T cells sorted from PBMCs, taken around 10 days after the first yellow fever vaccination. All receptors come from a man aged 18 to 35 who received the YFV17D yellow fever vaccine.

This clonotype was observed many times. The rearrangement uses TRBV7-2 and TRBJ1-1; perhaps TRBD1 as D (6 bases). Germline assignment: CDR1 SGHTA and CDR2 FQGNSA. CDR3 length: 14 residues. V lost 3 bases, J lost 7 bases, and 15 bases lay in between. CDR3 amino acids: CASSLKGGSVEAFF. The CDR3 DNA is TGTGCCAGCAGCTTGAAAGGGGGTTCGGTTGAAGCTTTCTTT.

In its sample, this clonotype was seen many times. The gene calls are TRBV9 and TRBJ1-1; D call uncertain. The V end was cut by 6 bases, the J end by 1 base, with 13 bases between. The CDR3 is made up of 14 amino acids. Per germline, CDR1 SGDLS and CDR2 YYNGEE. The CDR3 region is CASKVSEANTEAFF. CDR3 DNA: TGTGCCAGCAAGGTTTCCGAGGCGAACACTGAAGCTTTCTTT. Together with reference TRBV9 and TRBJ1-1, the CDR3 gives the full variable domain: DSGVTQTPKHLITATGQRVTLRCSPRSGDLSVYWYQQSLDQGLQFLIQYYNGEERAKGNILERFSAQQFPDLHSELNLSSLELGDSALYFCASKVSEANTEAFFGQGTRLTVV.

The J gene is TRBJ2-2, the V gene TRBV28, with no clear D. Germline assignment: CDR1 MDHEN and CDR2 SYDVKM. This CDR3 contains 16 residues. Trimming stripped 6 bases from V and 0 bases from J, with 14 bases between. In nucleotides, the CDR3 is TGTGCCAGCAGCCCGGGTATCGTTCCGAACACCGGGGAGCTGTTTTTT. Translation: CASSPGIVPNTGELFF.

This clonotype showed up many times. This chain uses TRBV7-8 with TRBJ2-1, with D unresolved. The CDR3 length is 12 residues. Germline V gene data show CDR1 as SGHVS and CDR2 as FQNEAQ. V dropped 5 bases and J dropped 10 bases, with 12 bases sitting between them. CDR3 amino acids: CASSLIGKEQFF. The CDR3 region has the DNA TGTGCCAGCAGCCTCATAGGGAAGGAGCAGTTCTTC.

This clonotype was observed many times. The chain couples TRBV12-3 or TRBV12-4 to TRBJ2-1; 9 bases are a match to TRBD2. After removal of 7 bases from V and 7 bases from J, the junction contained 8 bases not matched to a gene. This CDR3 has 14 amino acids. Here the CDR3 reads CASKWGGGANEQFF. The CDR3 bases are TGTGCCAGCAAATGGGGCGGGGGGGCTAATGAGCAGTTCTTC.

At least ten counts were recorded for this clonotype. This rearrangement joins TRBV7-9 to TRBJ1-2, with D possibly matching TRBD1 (5 bases). Looked up from germline, CDR1 is SEHNR and CDR2 is FQNEAQ (reference sequence). Trimming cost V 5 bases and J 2 bases, with 9 bases left between them. This CDR3 spans 13 amino acids. The CDR3 DNA is TGTGCCAGCAGCCCGGAGGGGAACTATGGCTACACCTTC. This gives the protein CASSPEGNYGYTF.

V usage is TRBV5-5 and J usage is TRBJ1-5; tentatively, D is TRBD1 (5 bases). Trimming stripped 3 bases from V and 5 bases from J, with 15 bases between. The CDR3 runs 15 residues. CDR1 and CDR2 (germline): SGHKS, YYEKEE (reference sequence). CDR3 amino acids: CASSSTDKPYQPQHF. DNA for the CDR3: TGTGCCAGCAGCTCAACGGACAAGCCCTATCAGCCCCAGCATTTT.

This clonotype showed up many times. J is TRBJ2-5 and V is TRBV5-1; either TRBD1 or TRBD2 may fit D (5 bases each). The germline V gene encodes CDR1 SGHRS and CDR2 YFSETQ. The CDR3 covers 14 residues. Trimming shortened V by 5 bases and J by 1 base, and 12 bases separated the two germline ends. The CDR3 reads CASSSGAPQETQYF. The CDR3 DNA reads as TGCGCCAGCAGTTCCGGGGCCCCCCAAGAGACCCAGTACTTC.

This clonotype has ten or more counts. V usage is TRBV5-1 and J usage is TRBJ2-3, with 7 bases identical to TRBD1. The CDR3 sequence is 14 residues long. Germline-derived CDR1 and CDR2 are SGHRS and YFSETQ. After removal of 4 bases from V and 6 bases from J, the junction contained 8 bases not matched to a gene. The chain's CDR3 is CASSPGQQGDTQYF. CDR3 DNA: TGCGCCAGCAGCCCTGGACAACAGGGGGATACGCAGTATTTT.

This clonotype was seen repeatedly, ten times or more. This chain connects TRBV18 to TRBJ2-1, with D maybe TRBD1 (6 bases). The germline V gene has CDR1 KGHSH and CDR2 LQKENI. The CDR3 sequence is 13 residues long. The V gene lost 5 bases and the J gene lost 7 bases, with 12 bases spanning the gap. CDR3 coding DNA: TGTGCCAGCTCAGCCGGACAGAGGAATGAGCAGTTCTTC. It specifies CASSAGQRNEQFF.

This clonotype was detected ten times or more. This chain links TRBV6-1 with TRBJ2-5, with D perhaps TRBD2 (6 bases). Trimming took 5 bases from V and 7 from J, leaving 14 bases between them. The length of the CDR3 is 13 residues. CDR1 and CDR2 (germline): MNHNS, SASEGT. The CDR3 DNA sequence: TGTGCCAGCAGTCAGGACTATTATACGACCCAGTACTTC. Translation gives CASSQDYYTTQYF.

This clonotype was detected ten times or more. The chain links TRBV5-4 to TRBJ1-6, with 7 positions matching TRBD1. The CDR3 runs to 14 residues. V gave up 1 base and J gave up 12 bases; unmatched junction bases: 7. CDR1 and CDR2 (germline): SGHNT, YYREEE (reference sequence). The CDR3 is CASSLNRGAKPLHF. CDR3 DNA: TGTGCCAGCAGCTTGAACAGGGGCGCGAAACCCCTCCACTTT.

The chain has TRBV5-5 and TRBJ2-7; TRBD1 agrees at 8 bases. CDR3 length: 14 amino acids. Germline CDR1 and CDR2: SGHKS and YYEKEE (reference sequence). Trimming took 2 bases from V and 7 from J; bases not matched to a gene: 8. DNA of the CDR3: TGTGCCAGCAGCTTCCCAGGGGGCTTGGGGGAGCAGTACGTC. It translates to CASSFPGGLGEQYV.

In this sample, this clonotype turned up many times. The chain combines TRBV11-2 with TRBJ2-2, with D hard to call. CDR1 and CDR2 from the germline V gene are SGHAT and FQNNGV. The CDR3 is 13 amino acids. V lost 1 base and J lost 0, with 0 bases in between. CDR3 nucleotide sequence: TGTGCCAGCAGCTTAGCGAACACCGGGGAGCTGTTTTTT. Its translation: CASSLANTGELFF.

The sample holds many counts of this clonotype. V gene TRBV12-3 or TRBV12-4 combines with J gene TRBJ2-1, with TRBD2 matching 10 bases. CDR3 length: 15 amino acids. The V segment lost 5 bases and the J segment 3 bases; nucleotides outside the gene matches: 4. As DNA, the CDR3 is TGTGCCAGCAGTGTACAGCGGGGGGGCTACAATGAGCAGTTCTTC. Encoded protein: CASSVQRGGYNEQFF.

This clonotype was found many times. The chain is built from TRBV5-1 and TRBJ1-6; no definite D call. The V end lost 0 bases, the J end lost 7 bases, and 8 bases lay between the germline ends. The CDR3 is made up of 14 amino acids. Germline CDR1 is SGHRS and CDR2 is YFSETQ. The CDR3 region has the DNA TGCGCCAGCAGCTTGGGCGGCGGAAATTCACCCCTCCACTTT. Encoded protein: CASSLGGGNSPLHF.

This clonotype was seen ten or more times. The chain uses TRBV12-3 or TRBV12-4 and TRBJ1-5; D is unresolved. CDR3 length equals 14 residues. V dropped 6 bases and J dropped 6 bases, with 15 bases sitting between them. In DNA form, the CDR3 reads TGTGCCAGCAGCAAGGACGGGTTACGTCAGCCCCAGCATTTT. This translates into CASSKDGLRQPQHF.

This clonotype was recorded many times. This chain links TRBV5-1 with TRBJ2-3; D is undetermined. Germline V CDR1 and CDR2: SGHRS, YFSETQ. This CDR3 is built from 13 residues. Deletions cut 3 bases from V and 6 bases from J, with 11 bases between. The CDR3, as DNA: TGCGCCAGCAGCTCGCCAAACTCGGATACGCAGTATTTT. Protein product: CASSSPNSDTQYF.

This clonotype was found many times. This rearrangement joins TRBV4-2 to TRBJ1-6; the D is unclear. Looked up from germline, CDR1 is LGHNA and CDR2 is YNFKEQ. The CDR3 spans 15 residues. V gave up 5 bases and J gave up 8 bases, with 16 bases separating them. The CDR3 nucleotides read TGTGCCAGCAGCTCAGACGTAGGGCCCGATTCACCCCTCCACTTT. Its translation: CASSSDVGPDSPLHF.

At least ten counts were recorded for this clonotype. V gene TRBV5-1 combines with J gene TRBJ2-2; 10 bases map to TRBD1. Germline V gene lookup returns CDR1 SGHRS and CDR2 YFSETQ. V was pared by 4 bases and J by 3 bases, with 3 bases of the junction left unmatched. The CDR3 sequence is 15 residues long. CDR3 nucleotides: TGCGCCAGCAGCGGACAGGGGGAGTACACCGGGGAGCTGTTTTTT. This sequence encodes CASSGQGEYTGELFF.

This clonotype appeared many times. CDR3 sequence (DNA): TGCGCCAGCAGCCAAGATGGCCGGTACAGGGGCCCTGAAGCTTTCTTT. Its protein product is CASSQDGRYRGPEAFF. J is TRBJ1-1 and V is TRBV4-1; 7 nucleotides line up with TRBD1. CDR3 length: 16 residues. CDR1 is MGHRA and CDR2 is YSYEKL in the germline V gene. The junction had 10 bases not matched to a gene; V was cut back by 0 bases and J by 6 bases.

Here the CDR3 DNA reads TGTGCCAGCAGCAGAGGGGCGGGGACTAGCGGAGAGACCCAGTACTTC. This encodes CASSRGAGTSGETQYF. The chain carries TRBV7-7 and TRBJ2-5; 11 nucleotides agree with TRBD2. CDR1 and CDR2 from the germline V gene are SSHAT and FNYEAQ (reference sequence). V was clipped by 5 bases and J by 4 bases; unmatched bases: 9. This CDR3 is 16 amino acids long. Based on the CDR3 plus reference TRBV7-7 and TRBJ2-5, the full variable domain is GAGVSQSPRYKVTKRGQDVTLRCDPISSHATLYWYQQALGQGPEFLTYFNYEAQPDKSGLPSDRFSAERPEGSISTLTIQRTEQRDSAMYRCASSRGAGTSGETQYFGPGTRLLVL.

This clonotype was detected many times. The rearrangement joins TRBV5-1 to TRBJ1-1; D is undetermined. The CDR3 runs 14 residues. Germline loops: CDR1 SGHRS, CDR2 YFSETQ. V lost 4 bases and J 4 bases, leaving 14 bases between the germline ends. CDR3 sequence reads: CASSAEEGGTEAFF. CDR3 bases: TGCGCCAGCAGCGCAGAGGAGGGTGGCACTGAAGCTTTCTTT. Filled out from reference TRBV5-1 and TRBJ1-1, the complete variable domain reads KAGVTQTPRYLIKTRGQQVTLSCSPISGHRSVSWYQQTPGQGLQFLFEYFSETQRNKGNFPGRFSGRQFSNSRSEMNVSTLELGDSALYLCASSAEEGGTEAFFGQGTRLTVV.

The rearrangement joins TRBV12-3 or TRBV12-4 to TRBJ1-2; 7 positions agree with TRBD1. Trimming removed 5 bases from V and 6 bases from J; junction bases left unmatched: 6. CDR3 length: 13 amino acids. Written as DNA, the CDR3 is TGTGCCAGCAGTAGACAGGGTTCCGATGGCTACACCTTC. Its translation is CASSRQGSDGYTF.